Presented here are 18 T cell receptor beta chains from one specimen sequenced in a study of shared clonotypes between healthy human individuals. Method: immunoSEQ multiplex PCR; TCRdb's copy keeps in-frame clones and lacks some. The data contain under 1,100,000 clones, about 84% of them seen just once; the ten biggest clones take up around 0.61%. The sequenced sample consisted of memory CD4+ T cells from PBMCs. The sample's subset: CD45RA-negative fraction. Receptors were obtained from a man between 18 and 29 years old in good health. Some clones in this sample may be carry-over from other donors' samples.

The chain's CDR3 is CASSTGQLPRAFF. CDR3 nucleotide sequence: TGTGCCAGTAGTACGGGACAGCTTCCAAGGGCTTTCTTT. The rearrangement uses TRBV19 and TRBJ1-1; 7 nucleotides match TRBD1. CDR1 and CDR2 (germline): LNHDA, SQIVND (reference sequence). V trimming: 4 bases; J trimming: 11 bases; junction bases outside the gene matches: 10. The CDR3 contains 13 residues.

As for this clone: A far larger clone is one base from this, pointing to a likely read error. The sample holds other DNA sequences that translate to the same CDR3. V and J are TRBV7-3 and TRBJ2-1; the match to TRBD2 covers 7 bases. Trimming cost V 5 bases and J 4 bases; bases outside gene matches: 8. This CDR3 is built from 15 residues. CDR1 is SGHTA and CDR2 is FQGTGA in the germline V gene. The CDR3 sequence is CASSQVAGVYNEQFF. The CDR3 DNA sequence: TGTGCCAGCAGCCAAGTGGCGGGAGTATACAATGAGCAGTTCTTC.

V is TRBV30 and J is TRBJ1-5, with 8 positions matching TRBD1. CDR3 length equals 14 residues. J was trimmed by 4 bases and V by 5 bases; bases with no gene match: 7. Germline lookup yields CDR1 GTSNPN and CDR2 SVGIG (reference sequence). CDR3 protein: CAWGGTGGNQPQHF. DNA of the CDR3: TGTGCCTGGGGGGGGACAGGCGGAAATCAGCCCCAGCATTTT.

This clone came up once. The rearrangement uses TRBV7-2 and TRBJ2-4, with 9 bases lining up with TRBD1. The CDR3 totals 16 residues. After removal of 3 bases from V and 0 bases from J, the junction contained 3 bases not matched to a gene. CDR1 and CDR2 (germline): SGHTA, FQGNSA. CDR3 residues: CASSFDRGEAKNIQYF. CDR3 DNA: TGTGCCAGCAGCTTTGACAGGGGGGAAGCCAAAAACATTCAGTACTTC.

The chain combines TRBV7-9 with TRBJ2-4; possibly TRBD2 for D (5 bases). V was trimmed by 5 bases and J by 1 base, leaving 15 bases between them. The CDR3 spans 16 residues. In germline, CDR1 is SEHNR, CDR2 FQNEAQ (reference sequence). This chain's CDR3 is CASSNSASRAKNIQYF. CDR3 DNA sequence: TGTGCCAGCAGCAACTCGGCTAGCCGTGCCAAAAACATTCAGTACTTC.

V is TRBV5-4 and J is TRBJ2-5; TRBD1 matches at 7 bases. In germline, CDR1 is SGHNT, CDR2 YYREEE (reference sequence). The CDR3 contains 14 residues. Trimming at V came to 4 bases and at J to 2 bases, leaving 5 bases not matched to a gene. The DNA for the CDR3 is TGTGCCAGCAGCCCAAGACAGGGACAAGAGACCCAGTACTTC. Amino acids: CASSPRQGQETQYF.

The V gene is TRBV19, the J gene TRBJ1-3, with a tentative D call TRBD1 (5 bases). This CDR3 has 15 residues. Germline CDR1 LNHDA, CDR2 SQIVND (reference sequence). V dropped 5 bases and J dropped 6 bases, with 17 bases sitting between them. CDR3 amino acids: CASSLSAGRENTIYF. The CDR3, as DNA: TGTGCCAGTAGTCTTTCGGCAGGGCGTGAAAACACCATATATTTT.

V gene TRBV11-3 combines with J gene TRBJ2-2; 8 bases map to TRBD1. Germline CDR1 reads SGHNT; CDR2 reads YENEEA. This CDR3 is built from 15 residues. V was clipped by 5 bases and J by 7 bases; unmatched bases: 9. The CDR3 loop is CASSPQGAVNGELFF. CDR3 coding DNA: TGTGCCAGCAGCCCCCAGGGGGCGGTGAACGGGGAGCTGTTTTTT.

This CDR3 is CASSLTLSGLTTGNTEAFF. The CDR3 DNA sequence: TGTGCCAGCAGTTTAACCCTCTCAGGGCTAACCACTGGGAACACTGAAGCTTTCTTT. V gene TRBV28 combines with J gene TRBJ1-1, with D possibly matching TRBD1 (5 bases). The V end was cut by 2 bases, the J end by 1 base, with 23 bases between. The germline V gene has CDR1 MDHEN and CDR2 SYDVKM. CDR3 length equals 19 residues.

This clone was picked up one time. The CDR3: CASSDLAGGSYNEQFF. DNA for the CDR3: TGTGCCAGCAGCGACCTAGCGGGGGGATCCTACAATGAGCAGTTCTTC. V and J are TRBV9 and TRBJ2-1, with 11 bases fitting TRBD2. The CDR3 totals 16 residues. The V and J ends lost 3 bases and 1 base, in that order; junction bases with no gene match: 3. Germline loops: CDR1 SGDLS, CDR2 YYNGEE.

This clone was counted only a few times. This sample includes further DNA sequences coding for the same CDR3. This rearrangement joins TRBV28 to TRBJ1-5; tentatively, D is TRBD1 (6 bases). CDR3 length equals 13 residues. From germline, CDR1 is MDHEN and CDR2 SYDVKM. Trimming cost V 8 bases and J 0 bases, with 8 bases left between them. CDR3 in DNA: TGTGCCAGCGGGGGACATAGCAATCAGCCCCAGCATTTT. It translates to CASGGHSNQPQHF.

This clone appeared a few times. The gene calls are TRBV6-1 and TRBJ2-1; 16 bases align to TRBD2. The trim removed 4 bases at V and 0 bases at J, leaving 3 bases unmatched. The CDR3 totals 18 residues. Per germline, CDR1 MNHNS and CDR2 SASEGT. CDR3 residues: CASSVGTSGRASYNEQFF. DNA for the CDR3: TGTGCCAGCAGTGTTGGGACTAGCGGGAGGGCCTCCTACAATGAGCAGTTCTTC.

This clone was seen a few times. The J gene is TRBJ2-1, the V gene TRBV2, with D tentatively TRBD1 (6 bases). The germline V gene encodes CDR1 SNHLY and CDR2 FYNNEI. Trimming removed 4 bases at V and 2 bases at J, with 18 bases between. The CDR3 is 17 amino acids. The CDR3 reads CASSGTDTGIPYNEQFF. CDR3 DNA sequence: TGTGCCAGCAGTGGCACCGACACAGGGATCCCCTACAATGAGCAGTTCTTC.

A note on this clone: This may come from a read error, since a much larger clone is one base off. The sample contains more than one DNA sequence encoding this CDR3. CDR3 region: CAWSIGLAGVTGELFF. CDR3 nucleotides: TGTGCCTGGAGTATCGGGCTAGCGGGGGTCACCGGGGAGCTGTTTTTT. V usage is TRBV30 and J usage is TRBJ2-2; TRBD2 aligns across 10 bases. CDR3 length equals 16 residues. J lost 4 bases, V lost 2 bases, and 7 bases had no gene match. Germline V gene lookup returns CDR1 GTSNPN and CDR2 SVGIG (reference sequence).

This clone was observed once. J is TRBJ2-1 and V is TRBV29-1; a weak D match, TRBD1 (6 bases). Per the germline V gene, CDR1 is SQVTM and CDR2 is ANQGSEA. The CDR3 is 14 residues long. Trimming shortened V by 5 bases and J by 5 bases, and 16 bases separated the two germline ends. CDR3 sequence (DNA): TGCAGCGTTCGGTTCAGGGGCAAACACAATGAGCAGTTCTTC. Its translation: CSVRFRGKHNEQFF.

This clone has just one count. The gene calls are TRBV18 and TRBJ1-1; D may be TRBD1 (5 bases). The V gene's germline CDR1 is KGHSH and CDR2 LQKENI. The CDR3 runs 16 residues. Trimming removed 1 base at V and 9 bases at J, with 21 bases between. The CDR3 DNA sequence: TGTGCCAGCTCACCACGTGTTGTGGGGACGCCCCGAAAAGCTTTCTTT. It encodes CASSPRVVGTPRKAFF.

This sequence joins TRBV6-1 and TRBJ2-2; TRBD2 might be the D (6 bases). The germline V gene encodes CDR1 MNHNS and CDR2 SASEGT. This CDR3 has 15 residues. The germline V and J ends were trimmed by 6 bases and 5 bases, with 16 bases remaining between them. The chain's CDR3 is CASRTGSAVTGELFF. DNA of the CDR3: TGTGCCAGCAGGACCGGGAGTGCGGTTACCGGGGAGCTGTTTTTT.

This chain uses TRBV2 with TRBJ2-3, with D maybe TRBD2 (6 bases). In germline, CDR1 is SNHLY, CDR2 FYNNEI. The CDR3 contains 13 residues. V was cut by 6 bases and J by 14 bases, with 21 bases left in between. The CDR3 is CASSASRTWEAYF. CDR3 DNA: TGTGCCAGCAGCGCCTCCCGGACGTGGGAGGCGTATTTT. The whole variable domain, remainder taken from reference TRBV2 and TRBJ2-3, is EPEVTQTPSHQVTQMGQEVILRCVPISNHLYFYWYRQILGQKVEFLVSFYNNEISEKSEIFDDQFSVERPDGSNFTLKIRSTKLEDSAMYFCASSASRTWEAYFGPGTRLTVL.